The rows below give T cell receptor beta chains drawn from one sample of a study of T cells after yellow fever vaccination. TCRdb reprocessed the 5' RACE reads with MiXCR, giving one entry per CDR3 protein. The table records hundreds of thousands of distinct CDR3 sequences, over 9% of them present only once. Source: PBMCs, taken on the day of the yellow fever booster vaccination. These receptors were taken from a man between 25 and 39 years old who received the YFV17D yellow fever vaccine. CDR3s include the opening cysteine and the closing phenylalanine or tryptophan. Fields, in order: J gene, V gene, clone size, D gene, CDR3 protein, CDR3 DNA. The D gene is left open where the match is weak. Rows give clone size only sometimes, using once, few, many, or a class for an expanded clone.

j_gene: TRBJ2-1; v_gene: TRBV18; abundance: .; d_gene: .; CDR3aa: CASSPLLLDNEQFF; CDR3nt: TGTGCCAGCTCACCACTACTCCTTGACAATGAGCAGTTCTTC
j_gene: TRBJ1-5; v_gene: TRBV20-1; abundance: .; d_gene: .; CDR3aa: CSATDGDQPQHF; CDR3nt: TGCAGTGCCACGGACGGGGATCAGCCCCAGCATTTT
j_gene: TRBJ2-1; v_gene: TRBV12-3/TRBV12-4; abundance: .; d_gene: .; CDR3aa: CASTDFGGAKQFF; CDR3nt: TGTGCCAGCACCGATTTTGGGGGAGCTAAGCAGTTCTTC
j_gene: TRBJ2-7; v_gene: TRBV9; abundance: .; d_gene: .; CDR3aa: CASSRSRYPYEQYF; CDR3nt: TGTGCCAGCAGCCGAAGCCGCTACCCCTACGAGCAGTACTTC
j_gene: TRBJ1-2; v_gene: TRBV9; abundance: few; d_gene: TRBD1; CDR3aa: CASSVGTGGYGYTF; CDR3nt: TGTGCCAGCAGCGTAGGAACAGGGGGCTATGGCTACACCTTC
j_gene: TRBJ2-1; v_gene: TRBV5-5; abundance: few; d_gene: .; CDR3aa: CASSTWTRPHEQFF; CDR3nt: TGTGCCAGCAGCACATGGACCCGCCCGCATGAGCAGTTCTTC
j_gene: TRBJ1-1; v_gene: TRBV19; abundance: few; d_gene: .; CDR3aa: CASSIRTIMNTEAFF; CDR3nt: TGTGCCAGTAGTATCAGAACCATCATGAACACTGAAGCTTTCTTT
j_gene: TRBJ1-4; v_gene: TRBV18; abundance: many; d_gene: .; CDR3aa: CASSPSPTNEKLFF; CDR3nt: TGTGCCAGCTCACCCTCTCCAACTAATGAAAAACTGTTTTTT
j_gene: TRBJ2-5; v_gene: TRBV15; abundance: .; d_gene: .; CDR3aa: CATSPPREPGTQYF; CDR3nt: TGTGCCACCAGCCCCCCGCGGGAACCCGGGACCCAGTACTTC
j_gene: TRBJ1-1; v_gene: TRBV11-2; abundance: few; d_gene: .; CDR3aa: CASSLGNMGANTEAFF; CDR3nt: TGTGCCAGCAGCTTGGGTAATATGGGGGCTAACACTGAAGCTTTCTTT
j_gene: TRBJ1-5; v_gene: TRBV3-1; abundance: few; d_gene: TRBD1; CDR3aa: CASSPMTGGNQPQHF; CDR3nt: TGTGCCAGCAGCCCCATGACAGGGGGTAATCAGCCCCAGCATTTT
j_gene: TRBJ2-1; v_gene: TRBV4-3; abundance: .; d_gene: .; CDR3aa: CASSQVESSYNEQFF; CDR3nt: TGCGCCAGCAGCCAAGTGGAGAGCTCCTACAATGAGCAGTTCTTC
j_gene: TRBJ2-3; v_gene: TRBV7-3; abundance: many; d_gene: TRBD2; CDR3aa: CASSPSGSSTDTQYF; CDR3nt: TGTGCCAGCAGCCCTAGCGGCAGTAGCACAGATACGCAGTATTTT
j_gene: TRBJ2-2; v_gene: TRBV19; abundance: many; d_gene: .; CDR3aa: CASSRTGAVGELFF; CDR3nt: TGTGCCAGTAGTAGAACGGGAGCGGTCGGGGAGCTGTTTTTT
j_gene: TRBJ2-1; v_gene: TRBV6-4; abundance: .; d_gene: TRBD2; CDR3aa: CAGPIKAGEVSYNEQFF; CDR3nt: TGTGCCGGACCGATAAAAGCGGGAGAAGTTTCCTACAATGAGCAGTTCTTC
j_gene: TRBJ2-7; v_gene: TRBV2; abundance: many; d_gene: TRBD1; CDR3aa: CASKPDRGPSEQYF; CDR3nt: TGTGCCAGCAAACCCGACAGGGGGCCGAGCGAGCAGTACTTC
j_gene: TRBJ2-1; v_gene: TRBV6-6; abundance: few; d_gene: .; CDR3aa: CASSYYTNEQFF; CDR3nt: TGTGCCAGCAGTTACTACACGAACGAGCAGTTCTTC
j_gene: TRBJ2-3; v_gene: TRBV7-3; abundance: once; d_gene: .; CDR3aa: CASSPTGTMKDTQYF; CDR3nt: TGTGCCAGCAGCCCTACGGGGACCATGAAAGATACGCAGTATTTT
j_gene: TRBJ2-7; v_gene: TRBV5-1; abundance: .; d_gene: .; CDR3aa: CASRETNTYEQYF; CDR3nt: TGCGCCAGCAGGGAGACGAATACCTACGAGCAGTACTTC
j_gene: TRBJ2-3; v_gene: TRBV5-1; abundance: .; d_gene: .; CDR3aa: CASSSGQLEDTQYF; CDR3nt: TGCGCCAGCAGCTCAGGCCAGCTGGAAGATACGCAGTATTTT
j_gene: TRBJ1-5; v_gene: TRBV20-1; abundance: few; d_gene: TRBD1; CDR3aa: CSASGTGYQPQHF; CDR3nt: TGCAGTGCTAGTGGGACAGGGTATCAGCCCCAGCATTTT
j_gene: TRBJ2-7; v_gene: TRBV29-1; abundance: few; d_gene: .; CDR3aa: CSVTGRSHEQYF; CDR3nt: TGCAGCGTCACCGGACGGTCCCACGAGCAGTACTTC
j_gene: TRBJ2-3; v_gene: TRBV24-1; abundance: .; d_gene: .; CDR3aa: CAVAGTDTQYF; CDR3nt: TGTGCCGTGGCAGGCACAGATACGCAGTATTTT
j_gene: TRBJ2-5; v_gene: TRBV27; abundance: .; d_gene: .; CDR3aa: CASTWRGTQYF; CDR3nt: TGTGCCAGCACCTGGAGGGGGACCCAGTACTTC
j_gene: TRBJ2-7; v_gene: TRBV5-1; abundance: .; d_gene: TRBD1; CDR3aa: CASAPGTGEPYEQYF; CDR3nt: TGCGCCAGCGCCCCCGGGACAGGGGAACCCTACGAGCAGTACTTC
j_gene: TRBJ2-3; v_gene: TRBV4-3; abundance: .; d_gene: .; CDR3aa: CASSQYAYLRAADTQYF; CDR3nt: TGCGCCAGCAGCCAATATGCCTATCTGAGGGCCGCAGATACGCAGTATTTT
j_gene: TRBJ1-3; v_gene: TRBV7-2; abundance: many; d_gene: .; CDR3aa: CASCTDSGNTIYF; CDR3nt: TGTGCCAGCTGTACTGACTCTGGAAACACCATATATTTT
j_gene: TRBJ1-6; v_gene: TRBV20-1; abundance: .; d_gene: .; CDR3aa: CSAEDDRSSSPLHF; CDR3nt: TGCAGTGCAGAAGACGACAGGTCTTCATCACCCCTCCACTTT
j_gene: TRBJ2-7; v_gene: TRBV7-2; abundance: few; d_gene: TRBD2; CDR3aa: CASSVLAGGGFYEQYF; CDR3nt: TGTGCCAGCAGCGTTCTAGCGGGAGGGGGTTTCTACGAGCAGTACTTC
j_gene: TRBJ1-1; v_gene: TRBV3-1; abundance: few; d_gene: .; CDR3aa: CASSQGYQVFGEAFF; CDR3nt: TGTGCCAGCAGCCAAGGGTACCAGGTCTTCGGTGAAGCTTTCTTT
j_gene: TRBJ1-2; v_gene: TRBV2; abundance: many; d_gene: .; CDR3aa: CASSEDSYGYTF; CDR3nt: TGTGCCAGCAGTGAGGACAGTTATGGCTACACCTTC
j_gene: TRBJ2-1; v_gene: TRBV19; abundance: few; d_gene: TRBD2; CDR3aa: CAGSPRGLADYNEQFF; CDR3nt: TGTGCCGGCAGCCCCCGGGGCCTAGCGGATTACAATGAGCAGTTCTTC
j_gene: TRBJ2-5; v_gene: TRBV19; abundance: .; d_gene: .; CDR3aa: CASRLSGTVVQETQYF; CDR3nt: TGTGCCAGTAGGCTCTCCGGGACGGTAGTTCAAGAGACCCAGTACTTC
j_gene: TRBJ2-2; v_gene: TRBV29-1; abundance: many; d_gene: TRBD2; CDR3aa: CSVTPGLAGHGELFF; CDR3nt: TGCAGCGTGACCCCGGGACTAGCGGGACACGGGGAGCTGTTTTTT
j_gene: TRBJ1-1; v_gene: TRBV12-5; abundance: .; d_gene: .; CDR3aa: CASGLGRGTEAFF; CDR3nt: TGTGCTAGTGGTTTGGGCAGGGGCACTGAAGCTTTCTTT
j_gene: TRBJ2-7; v_gene: TRBV29-1; abundance: few; d_gene: TRBD1; CDR3aa: CSVTTGAYEQYF; CDR3nt: TGCAGCGTCACAACAGGGGCTTACGAGCAGTACTTC
j_gene: TRBJ1-1; v_gene: TRBV12-3/TRBV12-4; abundance: .; d_gene: .; CDR3aa: CASSLDGREAFF; CDR3nt: TGTGCCAGCAGTTTAGACGGCCGAGAAGCTTTCTTT
j_gene: TRBJ2-4; v_gene: TRBV7-9; abundance: few; d_gene: .; CDR3aa: CASSYLGERIQYF; CDR3nt: TGTGCCAGCAGCTACCTTGGGGAACGAATTCAGTACTTC
j_gene: TRBJ2-5; v_gene: TRBV7-9; abundance: .; d_gene: .; CDR3aa: CASSLDRREETQYF; CDR3nt: TGTGCCAGCAGCTTAGATAGAAGAGAGGAGACCCAGTACTTC
j_gene: TRBJ2-5; v_gene: TRBV10-3; abundance: many; d_gene: .; CDR3aa: CAISERGNQETQYF; CDR3nt: TGTGCCATCAGTGAGCGGGGAAACCAAGAGACCCAGTACTTC
j_gene: TRBJ2-5; v_gene: TRBV9; abundance: few; d_gene: .; CDR3aa: CASSPHPGSGQETQYF; CDR3nt: TGTGCCAGCAGCCCCCACCCCGGGAGTGGCCAAGAGACCCAGTACTTC
j_gene: TRBJ2-1; v_gene: TRBV5-4; abundance: few; d_gene: TRBD1; CDR3aa: CASRTMIGLGTEPQFF; CDR3nt: TGTGCCAGCAGAACGATGATAGGCCTCGGGACAGAACCCCAGTTCTTC
j_gene: TRBJ2-5; v_gene: TRBV7-9; abundance: .; d_gene: TRBD1; CDR3aa: CASSFGTGGRETQYF; CDR3nt: TGTGCCAGCAGCTTCGGGACAGGGGGCCGGGAGACCCAGTACTTC
j_gene: TRBJ2-2; v_gene: TRBV2; abundance: .; d_gene: .; CDR3aa: CASTPGDTGELFF; CDR3nt: TGTGCCAGCACACCGGGGGACACCGGGGAGCTGTTTTTT
j_gene: TRBJ2-1; v_gene: TRBV12-3/TRBV12-4; abundance: .; d_gene: .; CDR3aa: CASDSGASGYNEQFF; CDR3nt: TGTGCCAGCGACTCAGGGGCTAGCGGATACAATGAGCAGTTCTTC
j_gene: TRBJ1-1; v_gene: TRBV5-1; abundance: few; d_gene: .; CDR3aa: CASSPREVMNTEAFF; CDR3nt: TGCGCCAGCAGCCCACGGGAAGTTATGAACACTGAAGCTTTCTTT
j_gene: TRBJ2-3; v_gene: TRBV19; abundance: .; d_gene: TRBD1; CDR3aa: CASSTKGAADTQYF; CDR3nt: TGTGCCAGTAGTACAAAGGGGGCGGCAGATACGCAGTATTTT
j_gene: TRBJ2-7; v_gene: TRBV10-3; abundance: few; d_gene: TRBD2; CDR3aa: CAIGGVSVYEQYF; CDR3nt: TGTGCCATCGGGGGGGTTAGTGTCTACGAGCAGTACTTC
j_gene: TRBJ1-6; v_gene: TRBV5-1; abundance: few; d_gene: TRBD1; CDR3aa: CASSLEVGQGNSPLHF; CDR3nt: TGCGCCAGCAGCTTGGAGGTTGGACAGGGGAATTCACCCCTCCACTTT
j_gene: TRBJ2-1; v_gene: TRBV4-3; abundance: few; d_gene: .; CDR3aa: CASSQDREDEQFF; CDR3nt: TGCGCCAGCAGCCAAGATAGAGAAGATGAGCAGTTCTTC
j_gene: TRBJ2-7; v_gene: TRBV6-6; abundance: .; d_gene: .; CDR3aa: CASRQEAGLYF; CDR3nt: TGTGCCAGCAGGCAGGAGGCCGGCCTTTACTTC
j_gene: TRBJ2-3; v_gene: TRBV11-2; abundance: few; d_gene: .; CDR3aa: CASSKEGPGVGRDTQYF; CDR3nt: TGTGCCAGCAGCAAAGAAGGGCCGGGAGTGGGCCGAGATACGCAGTATTTT
j_gene: TRBJ1-1; v_gene: TRBV7-2; abundance: few; d_gene: .; CDR3aa: CASSPYGEFTEAFF; CDR3nt: TGTGCCAGCAGCCCCTACGGAGAGTTCACTGAAGCTTTCTTT